The 25 T cell receptor beta chains below were found in one sample sequenced in a study of CXCR3-negative and CXCR3-positive naive CD8 T cells. TRB cDNA libraries were made by UMI-labeled 5' RACE. TCRdb reprocessed the 5' RACE reads and keeps a single row for each CDR3 protein, giving no DNA. In all, the sample yields some 39,000 distinct CDR3 sequences. Sequencing used naive CXCR3- CD8+ T cells from blood. Specified subset: CD45RO-CCR7+CD27+CD95- naive CD8+ T cells lacking CXCR3 (TNR3-). The receptors were gathered from a human donor in good health. Some clones in this sample may be carry-over from other donors' samples.

The chain's CDR3 is CATTGGMDDEQFF. The chain has TRBV24-1 and TRBJ2-1; TCRdb returns TRBD2, unconfirmable since there is no DNA. Germline V gene lookup returns CDR1 KGHDR and CDR2 SFDVKD. This CDR3 has 13 amino acids.

The gene calls are TRBV14 and TRBJ2-7; the TCRdb call, TRBD1, lacks DNA for checking. The CDR3 spans 15 residues. Germline V gives CDR1 SGHDN, CDR2 FVKESK. CDR3 protein: CASSYGAGGSYEQYF.

The chain is built from TRBV20-1 and TRBJ2-7; TCRdb's assignment of TRBD2 cannot be checked, as there is no DNA. The CDR3 loop spans 15 amino acids. The germline CDR1 and CDR2 sequences are DFQATT and SNEGSKA (reference sequence). CDR3 sequence: CSAAHSGGDPYEQYF.

V gene TRBV14 combines with J gene TRBJ2-1; TCRdb's D call of TRBD2 is untestable without DNA. Germline-derived CDR1 and CDR2 are SGHDN and FVKESK. The CDR3 runs to 16 residues. CDR3 residues: CASSLWTSGGLGGQFF.

The CDR3: CATSSLAGGRETQYF. This chain joins TRBV15 and TRBJ2-5; TCRdb selects TRBD1, and the lack of DNA leaves this call unchecked. The CDR3 runs 15 residues. Germline V gene sequence: CDR1 LNHNV, CDR2 YYDKDF (reference sequence).

The chain recombines TRBV23-1 with TRBJ1-1; lacking DNA, the TRBD1 call made by TCRdb goes unchecked. TRBV23-1 is labeled an ORF, and its function is uncertain. The CDR3 consists of 17 residues. The CDR3 protein is CASSPSGGTGSFTEAFF.

The rearrangement joins TRBV4-2 to TRBJ2-7; TCRdb reports TRBD2, a call that lacks DNA to check it against. This CDR3 spans 16 amino acids. Germline-derived CDR1 and CDR2 are LGHNA and YNFKEQ. CDR3 residues: CASSQDLGSGGNEQYF.

The V gene is TRBV7-2, the J gene TRBJ2-7. Germline V gene lookup returns CDR1 SGHTA and CDR2 FQGNSA. This CDR3 has 14 amino acids. The CDR3 spells CASSLVPETYEQYF.

The J gene is TRBJ2-5, the V gene TRBV6-5; TCRdb gives TRBD1 as the D gene, but with no DNA this cannot be confirmed. CDR1 and CDR2 (germline): MNHEY, SVGAGI. The CDR3 runs 15 residues. This CDR3 is CASTQRGQIKETQYF.

This chain uses TRBV27 with TRBJ2-7; checking the TCRdb D call of TRBD1 is not possible without DNA. The CDR3 runs 14 residues. Germline CDR1 is MNHEY and CDR2 is SMNVEV (reference sequence). CDR3 region: CASNFRGPSYEQYF.

V usage is TRBV11-2 and J usage is TRBJ2-7. The CDR3 covers 14 residues. Germline CDR1 and CDR2: SGHAT and FQNNGV. The CDR3 protein is CASSLVGLSYEQYF.

The V and J genes are TRBV7-9 and TRBJ2-3; TCRdb calls TRBD1, which cannot be checked without DNA. The CDR3 runs 15 residues. The germline CDR1 and CDR2 sequences are SEHNR and FQNEAQ (reference sequence). This chain's CDR3 is CASSPQGANTDTQYF.

The rearrangement joins TRBV7-9 to TRBJ2-3; as DNA is missing, the TRBD1 call by TCRdb cannot be tested. The CDR3 runs 16 residues. Germline V gene sequence: CDR1 SEHNR, CDR2 FQNEAQ (reference sequence). CDR3 region: CASSYITGMVTDTQYF.

The V call is TRBV7-2, the J call TRBJ2-7. The CDR3 is made up of 15 amino acids. From germline, CDR1 is SGHTA and CDR2 FQGNSA. CDR3 loop: CASSFAVGGSYEQYF.

The CDR3 protein is CASSSEDTSYEQYF. The chain combines TRBV12-3 or TRBV12-4 with TRBJ2-7; without DNA, the TCRdb call of TRBD1 cannot be checked. The CDR3 spans 14 residues.

The CDR3 loop is CASSLSGGGGDTQYF. The V gene is TRBV7-8, the J gene TRBJ2-3; the D call from TCRdb, TRBD1, cannot be confirmed without DNA. The CDR3 length is 15 residues. Germline CDR1 SGHVS, CDR2 FQNEAQ.

The chain links TRBV12-3 or TRBV12-4 to TRBJ2-7; absent DNA, TCRdb's TRBD1 call cannot be checked. The length of the CDR3 is 16 residues. The CDR3 sequence: CASSNLWTGSPYEQYF.

This sequence joins TRBV28 and TRBJ2-3; TCRdb proposes TRBD1, but this gene call is untestable without DNA. CDR1 is MDHEN and CDR2 is SYDVKM in the germline V gene. CDR3 length: 12 residues. This chain's CDR3 is CATGEMMDTQYF.

This chain joins TRBV19 and TRBJ2-7. The CDR3 spans 15 residues. CDR1 is LNHDA, CDR2 SQIVND, per germline (reference sequence). CDR3 sequence reads: CASSIRGSSMYEQYF. Complete variable domain (other parts from reference TRBV19 and TRBJ2-7): DGGITQSPKYLFRKEGQNVTLSCEQNLNHDAMYWYRQDPGQGLRLIYYSQIVNDFQKGDIAEGYSVSREKKESFPLTVTSAQKNPTAFYLCASSIRGSSMYEQYFGPGTRLTVT.

The chain recombines TRBV4-1 with TRBJ2-7; TCRdb designates TRBD2, a call that cannot be tested without DNA. From germline, CDR1 is MGHRA and CDR2 YSYEKL. The CDR3 spans 18 residues. The CDR3 loop reads CASSQDSGEAARDYEQYF.

The genes are TRBV29-1 and TRBJ2-2; TCRdb's D call of TRBD2 is untestable without DNA. This CDR3 region has 15 residues. CDR1 and CDR2 from the germline V gene are SQVTM and ANQGSEA. CDR3 region: CSVVSAGSNTGELFF.

This chain connects TRBV28 to TRBJ2-2; the TCRdb D gene call, TRBD2, has no DNA to confirm it. CDR3 size: 18 residues. Germline V gives CDR1 MDHEN, CDR2 SYDVKM. CDR3 sequence reads: CASSLVRRRAIHTGELFF. Drawing the rest from reference TRBV28 and TRBJ2-2, the complete variable domain is DVKVTQSSRYLVKRTGEKVFLECVQDMDHENMFWYRQDPGLGLRLIYFSYDVKMKEKGDIPEGYSVSREKKERFSLILESASTNQTSMYLCASSLVRRRAIHTGELFFGEGSRLTVL.

The chain combines TRBV9 with TRBJ1-2; the D gene TCRdb calls, TRBD1, cannot be checked with no DNA. CDR3 length: 16 amino acids. Germline lookup yields CDR1 SGDLS and CDR2 YYNGEE. The CDR3 loop is CASSAGGGNVNYGYTF.

The chain employs TRBV6-6 and TRBJ1-2; TCRdb's assignment of TRBD1 cannot be checked, as there is no DNA. The germline gives CDR1 MNHNY, CDR2 SVGAGI (reference sequence). The CDR3 consists of 20 residues. The CDR3 reads CASSYSPRQGRYTANSGYTF.

The chain combines TRBV6-4 with TRBJ2-3. Looked up from germline, CDR1 is MRHNA and CDR2 is SNTAGT. This CDR3 comprises 13 residues. CDR3 amino acids: CASSDSAADTQYF.